This TCR beta chain came from a study of T-cell reconstitution after alpha-beta-depleted transplantation in children. General study points: Reportedly, roughly two months post-transplant, alpha-beta T cells arose from several hundred expanded graft clones.

Researchers prepared the TCRbeta library using unique molecular identifiers, the study reports. TCRdb processed the PCR reads anew with MiXCR; each CDR3 protein has one entry. This repertoire shows 350,000 to 500,000 distinct CDR3 sequences, 43% found once; its top ten account for 27%. A note on this clonotype: Its antigen is undetermined.

V lost 5 bases, J lost 4 bases, and 5 bases lay in between. The CDR3 spans 12 residues. Germline CDR1 and CDR2: MDHEN and SYDVKM. This sequence joins TRBV28 and TRBJ1-4; no definite D call. The specimen comprised PBMCs, sampled before TCRalphabeta/CD19-depleted stem cell transplant. The receptor's source is a girl aged 2-10 years with aplastic anemia, due to receive a stem cell transplant. CDR3: CASSPYNEKLFF. The CDR3 DNA is TGTGCCAGCAGTCCGTATAATGAAAAACTGTTTTTT.